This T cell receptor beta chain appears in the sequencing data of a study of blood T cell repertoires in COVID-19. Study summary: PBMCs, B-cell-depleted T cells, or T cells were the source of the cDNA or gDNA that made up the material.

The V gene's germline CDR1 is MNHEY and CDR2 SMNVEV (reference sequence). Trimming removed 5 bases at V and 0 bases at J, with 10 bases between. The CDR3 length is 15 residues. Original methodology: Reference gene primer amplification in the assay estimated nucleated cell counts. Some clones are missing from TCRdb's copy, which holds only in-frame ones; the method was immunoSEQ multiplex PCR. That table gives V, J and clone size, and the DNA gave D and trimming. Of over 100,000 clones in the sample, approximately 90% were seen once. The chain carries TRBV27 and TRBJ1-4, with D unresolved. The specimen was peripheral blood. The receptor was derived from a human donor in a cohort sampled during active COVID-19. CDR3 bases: TGTGCCAGCAGTAAAAGAGGTGCAACTAATGAAAAACTGTTTTTT. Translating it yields CASSKRGATNEKLFF.